The 21 T cell receptor beta chains presented below share a single source sample, sequenced in a study of CD8+ T cells in alopecia areata. Stated treatment: oral pan-JAK inhibitor, 5-10 mg twice daily. RNA extraction and reverse transcription yielded cDNA as sequencing template. Only in-frame clones appear in the TCRdb table, and some are missing; sequencing was by immunoSEQ multiplex PCR. The top ten hold approximately 0.46% of the sample, which has about 120,000 clones, about 50% seen once. The sequenced sample was CD4+ T cells sorted from blood, obtained at week 4, from a patient treated with tofacitinib. The receptors derive from a human donor with alopecia areata.

The table lists this clone with a few counts. V gene TRBV7-7 combines with J gene TRBJ2-5, with 8 bases aligning to TRBD1. The CDR3 runs to 13 residues. With V trimmed by 5 bases and J by 3 bases, 2 bases remained unmatched. Germline V gene lookup returns CDR1 SSHAT and CDR2 FNYEAQ (reference sequence). CDR3 in amino acids: CASSADREETQYF. The CDR3 bases are TGTGCCAGCAGCGCGGACAGGGAAGAGACCCAGTACTTC.

This clone was recorded a few times. This same CDR3 is encoded by further DNA sequences in the sample. The chain combines TRBV18 with TRBJ2-3; no reliable D call. V was shortened by 3 bases and J by 0 bases, with 4 bases between the two germline ends. The CDR3 is 13 amino acids. Germline V gene lookup returns CDR1 KGHSH and CDR2 LQKENI. CDR3 DNA sequence: TGTGCCAGCTCACCCCAAAGCACAGATACGCAGTATTTT. Translated: CASSPQSTDTQYF. The whole variable domain, filled in from reference TRBV18 and TRBJ2-3, reads NAGVMQNPRHLVRRRGQEARLRCSPMKGHSHVYWYRQLPEEGLKFMVYLQKENIIDESGMPKERFSAEFPKEGPSILRIQQVVRGDSAAYFCASSPQSTDTQYFGPGTRLTVL.

This CDR3 reads CAWSRDPSGANVLTF. Here the CDR3 DNA reads TGTGCCTGGAGTCGGGACCCCTCTGGGGCCAACGTCCTGACTTTC. The rearrangement uses TRBV30 and TRBJ2-6, with D perhaps assigned TRBD1 or TRBD2 (5 bases each). There are 15 residues in the CDR3. Germline V gene sequence: CDR1 GTSNPN, CDR2 SVGIG (reference sequence). V was pared by 2 bases and J by 0 bases, with 8 bases between.

The chain links TRBV7-9 to TRBJ1-2; D is unresolved. V was pared by 5 bases and J by 0 bases, with 10 bases between. CDR3 length: 14 amino acids. Germline CDR1 is SEHNR and CDR2 is FQNEAQ (reference sequence). The CDR3 sequence is CASSIGLTNYGYTF. CDR3 DNA sequence: TGTGCCAGCAGCATCGGGCTTACTAACTATGGCTACACCTTC.

The chain joins TRBV19 to TRBJ1-5; D call uncertain. The CDR3 runs 15 residues. V dropped 4 bases and J dropped 0 bases, with 10 bases sitting between them. Germline-derived CDR1 and CDR2 are LNHDA and SQIVND (reference sequence). As DNA, the CDR3 is TGTGCCAGTAGTACCGGGCTCTATAGCAATCAGCCCCAGCATTTT. This translates into CASSTGLYSNQPQHF.

V is TRBV29-1 and J is TRBJ1-1, with D unresolved. This CDR3 has 12 amino acids. Trimming cost V 5 bases and J 1 base, with 8 bases left between them. CDR1 is SQVTM and CDR2 is ANQGSEA in the germline V gene. The CDR3 loop is CSVLSANTEAFF. CDR3 sequence (DNA): TGCAGCGTTCTTTCAGCGAACACTGAAGCTTTCTTT.

The chain joins TRBV5-8 to TRBJ2-5; the match to TRBD2 covers 9 bases. Trimming removed 0 bases from V and 7 bases from J; junction bases left unmatched: 7. The CDR3 is 15 residues long. Germline V gives CDR1 SGHTS, CDR2 YDEGEE. The CDR3 DNA sequence: TGTGCCAGCAGCTTGGCGGTAGCGGGGGCTCGGACCCAGTACTTC. It specifies CASSLAVAGARTQYF.

J is TRBJ1-5 and V is TRBV27; D unresolved. Looked up from germline, CDR1 is MNHEY and CDR2 is SMNVEV (reference sequence). This CDR3 contains 13 residues. With 10 bases removed from V and 4 bases from J, the gap between germline ends came to 14 bases. The CDR3 DNA follows: TGTGCCATTACCGAAGGGTTGAATCAGCCCCAGCATTTT. This codes for CAITEGLNQPQHF.

The genes are TRBV5-8 and TRBJ1-1; no clear D gene. V gave up 3 bases and J gave up 0 bases, with 12 bases separating them. Germline values: CDR1 SGHTS, CDR2 YDEGEE. The CDR3 contains 15 residues. For the CDR3, the DNA is TGTGCCAGCAGCTCGAAACAGATTTTGAACACTGAAGCTTTCTTT. This gives the protein CASSSKQILNTEAFF.

This clone has more than one count but fewer than ten. The chain has TRBV29-1 and TRBJ2-7; D might be TRBD1 or TRBD2, each matching 5 bases. This CDR3 is built from 12 residues. V was cut by 3 bases and J by 7 bases, with 13 bases left in between. From germline, CDR1 is SQVTM and CDR2 ANQGSEA. CDR3 sequence: CSVERGPWEQYF. CDR3 DNA: TGCAGCGTTGAGAGGGGCCCTTGGGAGCAGTACTTC.

The chain joins TRBV5-1 to TRBJ2-1; 8 bases fit TRBD2. V trimming: 3 bases; J trimming: 4 bases; junction bases outside the gene matches: 6. In germline, CDR1 is SGHRS, CDR2 YFSETQ. This CDR3 is built from 15 residues. CDR3 nucleotide sequence: TGCGCCAGCAGCTCCGGACTAGCAGATTACAATGAGCAGTTCTTC. The encoded protein is CASSSGLADYNEQFF.

The J gene is TRBJ1-1, the V gene TRBV29-1, with no clear D. In germline, CDR1 is SQVTM, CDR2 ANQGSEA. The CDR3 consists of 12 residues. The CDR3 nucleotides read TGCATGTCGTTACGGGTGAACACTGAAGCTTTCTTT. Translated: CMSLRVNTEAFF. The entire variable domain, with the rest obtained from reference TRBV29-1 and TRBJ1-1, is as follows: SAVISQKPSRDICQRGTSLTIQCQVDSQVTMMFWYRQQPGQSLTLIATANQGSEATYESGFVIDKFPISRPNLTFSTLTVSNMSPEDSSIYLCMSLRVNTEAFFGQGTRLTVV.

The chain has TRBV29-1 and TRBJ1-2, with 7 nucleotides matching TRBD1. The CDR3 sequence is 18 residues long. Germline V gene data show CDR1 as SQVTM and CDR2 as ANQGSEA. The ends lost 1 base at V and 2 bases at J; junction bases unmatched: 16. CDR3 bases: TGCAGCGTTGAAGGGGGAAAAGACAGGTTGACAGGGAACTATGGCTACACCTTC. Residues: CSVEGGKDRLTGNYGYTF.

In its sample, this clone was seen a few times. The rearrangement joins TRBV2 to TRBJ1-1; possibly TRBD1 for D (5 bases). Germline V lookup: CDR1 SNHLY, CDR2 FYNNEI. V was cut by 8 bases and J by 6 bases, with 13 bases left in between. This CDR3 contains 12 residues. Here the CDR3 DNA reads TGTGCCAGCGGGGGATCTCTGTCTGAAGCTTTCTTT. Translated: CASGGSLSEAFF.

V and J are TRBV27 and TRBJ2-1; perhaps TRBD2 as D (5 bases). V dropped 2 bases and J dropped 0 bases, with 14 bases sitting between them. The length of the CDR3 is 17 residues. Germline V CDR1 and CDR2: MNHEY, SMNVEV (reference sequence). The CDR3, as DNA: TGTGCCAGCAGTTTAGTTGGGCTAGCCAGCTCCTACAATGAGCAGTTCTTC. It specifies CASSLVGLASSYNEQFF.

This chain connects TRBV29-1 to TRBJ2-2; D is perhaps TRBD1 (6 bases). Germline V gives CDR1 SQVTM, CDR2 ANQGSEA. The germline V and J ends were trimmed by 5 bases and 5 bases, with 18 bases remaining between them. The CDR3 loop spans 15 amino acids. The CDR3 sequence: CSVQPTGQLTGELFF. CDR3 nucleotides: TGCAGCGTTCAGCCTACGGGACAACTAACCGGGGAGCTGTTTTTT.

On this clone itself: Other DNA sequences in the same sample also yield this CDR3. This chain links TRBV4-1 with TRBJ1-2; D unresolved. The CDR3 has 12 amino acids. Trimming cost V 4 bases and J 8 bases, with 11 bases left between them. Per germline, CDR1 MGHRA and CDR2 YSYEKL. The CDR3 spells CASSPLGVGYTF. In DNA form, the CDR3 reads TGCGCCAGCAGCCCCCTCGGGGTCGGCTACACCTTC.

This chain connects TRBV4-2 to TRBJ2-2; 7 nucleotides agree with TRBD2. Germline values: CDR1 LGHNA, CDR2 YNFKEQ. Trimming cost V 1 base and J 5 bases; bases outside gene matches: 4. This CDR3 has 15 amino acids. CDR3 sequence (DNA): TGTGCCAGCAGCCAAGCGGGGGGTTGGACCGGGGAGCTGTTTTTT. Translation: CASSQAGGWTGELFF.

This clone was seen just once. The chain combines TRBV14 with TRBJ1-6; D uncertain. The CDR3 is 14 amino acids. Germline CDR1 reads SGHDN; CDR2 reads FVKESK. Trimming pared 0 bases from V and 7 bases from J, leaving 7 bases between. Here the CDR3 reads CASSQDLGNSPLHF. CDR3 DNA: TGTGCCAGCAGCCAAGATCTCGGGAATTCACCCCTCCACTTT. Supplemented by reference TRBV14 and TRBJ1-6, the full variable domain reads EAGVTQFPSHSVIEKGQTVTLRCDPISGHDNLYWYRRVMGKEIKFLLHFVKESKQDESGMPNNRFLAERTGGTYSTLKVQPAELEDSGVYFCASSQDLGNSPLHFGNGTRLTVT.

This clone was observed a few times. V and J are TRBV18 and TRBJ2-1, with D unclear. Trimming pared 1 base from V and 7 bases from J, leaving 5 bases between. The CDR3 has 12 residues. Germline CDR1 is KGHSH and CDR2 is LQKENI. The CDR3 protein is CASSPLKNEQFF. CDR3 DNA: TGTGCCAGCTCACCACTTAAGAATGAGCAGTTCTTC.

This clone was observed a few times. V usage is TRBV19 and J usage is TRBJ2-1; TRBD2 agrees at 7 bases. The CDR3 has 14 residues. Trimming cost V 8 bases and J 2 bases; bases outside gene matches: 6. Germline V CDR1 and CDR2: LNHDA, SQIVND (reference sequence). CDR3 amino acids: CASGLGTTYNEQFF. The CDR3 region has the DNA TGTGCCAGTGGCCTCGGGACTACCTACAATGAGCAGTTCTTC. The full variable domain, with the rest looked up from reference TRBV19 and TRBJ2-1, is DGGITQSPKYLFRKEGQNVTLSCEQNLNHDAMYWYRQDPGQGLRLIYYSQIVNDFQKGDIAEGYSVSREKKESFPLTVTSAQKNPTAFYLCASGLGTTYNEQFFGPGTRLTVL.